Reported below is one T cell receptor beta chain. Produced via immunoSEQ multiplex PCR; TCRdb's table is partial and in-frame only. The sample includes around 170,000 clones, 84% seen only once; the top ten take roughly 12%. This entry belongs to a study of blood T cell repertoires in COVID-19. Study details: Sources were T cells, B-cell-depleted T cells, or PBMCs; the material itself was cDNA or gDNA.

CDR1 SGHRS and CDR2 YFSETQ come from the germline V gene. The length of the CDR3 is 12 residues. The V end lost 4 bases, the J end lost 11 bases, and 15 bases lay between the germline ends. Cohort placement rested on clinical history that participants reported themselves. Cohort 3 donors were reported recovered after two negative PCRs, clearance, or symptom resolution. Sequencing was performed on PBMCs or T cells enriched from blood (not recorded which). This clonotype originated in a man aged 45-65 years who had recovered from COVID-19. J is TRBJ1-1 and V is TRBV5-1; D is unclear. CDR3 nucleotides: TGCGCCAGCAGCGAACCCACAGAATCGGCTTTCTTT. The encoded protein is CASSEPTESAFF.